One and the same sample provided the 16 T cell receptor beta chains below, sequenced in a study of T-cell reconstitution after alpha-beta-depleted transplantation in children. It was with unique molecular identifiers that the TCRbeta library was prepared. TCRdb reanalysed the PCR reads using MiXCR and keeps one entry per CDR3 protein. The data contain approximately 240,000 distinct CDR3 sequences, approximately 10% of them singletons. The sequencing here drew on PBMCs from the stem cell graft donor, taken from the stem cell graft. All receptors come from a human donor who donated a stem cell graft to a child with acute lymphoblastic leukemia.

This clonotype was picked up many times. This sequence joins TRBV5-1 and TRBJ2-2, with D possibly called TRBD1 or TRBD2 (5 bases each). Looked up from germline, CDR1 is SGHRS and CDR2 is YFSETQ. The CDR3 consists of 16 residues. Trimming pared 1 base from V and 1 base from J, leaving 11 bases between. CDR3 DNA: TGCGCCAGCAGCTTGAGTGGGACGGGGAACACCGGGGAGCTGTTTTTT. Translating gives CASSLSGTGNTGELFF.

This clonotype was recorded at least ten times. The chain employs TRBV12-3 or TRBV12-4 and TRBJ2-7, with D tentatively TRBD1 or TRBD2 (7 bases each). V was pared by 4 bases and J by 4 bases, with 14 bases between. This CDR3 contains 14 residues. In DNA, the CDR3 is TGTGCCAGCAGTTGGGGGGGACAGCGGTACGAGCAGTACTTC. Encoded protein: CASSWGGQRYEQYF.

Remarks on this clonotype: It may be a read error: a sequence one base away is much more abundant. The chain uses TRBV5-1 and TRBJ2-1; D is ambiguous. The V end lost 6 bases, the J end lost 5 bases, and 18 bases lay between the germline ends. CDR3 size: 15 residues. Looked up from germline, CDR1 is SGHRS and CDR2 is YFSETQ. The CDR3 DNA reads TGCGCCAGCACCTCGGGCACACGCATCGACAATGAGCAGTTCTTC. Protein product: CASTSGTRIDNEQFF.

This clonotype occurred many times. The chain recombines TRBV28 with TRBJ2-3; TRBD2 might be the D (6 bases). Trimming took 3 bases from V and 4 from J, leaving 14 bases between them. Per germline, CDR1 MDHEN and CDR2 SYDVKM. This CDR3 region has 15 residues. CDR3 bases: TGTGCCAGCAGTTTGATGGCGGGACCCGCAGATACGCAGTATTTT. It encodes CASSLMAGPADTQYF.

The table lists this clonotype with a few counts. The chain employs TRBV25-1 and TRBJ1-6; D is perhaps TRBD1 (6 bases). There are 14 residues in the CDR3. CDR1 MGHDK and CDR2 SYGVNS come from the germline V gene. Trimming removed 6 bases from V and 1 base from J, with 7 bases in between. The DNA for the CDR3 is TGTGCCAGCAGCGACAGGTCCTATAATTCACCCCTCCACTTT. This sequence encodes CASSDRSYNSPLHF.

The chain employs TRBV6-2 or TRBV6-3 and TRBJ2-6, with 8 nucleotides matching TRBD1. The V segment lost 5 bases and the J segment 0 bases; nucleotides outside the gene matches: 18. Germline V lookup: CDR1 MNHEY, CDR2 SVGEGT. There are 21 residues in the CDR3. This CDR3 is CASSPQLRVGQANSGANVLTF. The CDR3 coding sequence is TGTGCCAGCAGTCCACAACTCAGGGTGGGACAGGCGAACTCTGGGGCCAACGTCCTGACTTTC.

This clonotype was found a few times. The chain uses TRBV29-1 and TRBJ1-1; TRBD1 is a possible D gene (6 bases). V was cut by 4 bases and J by 3 bases, with 9 bases left in between. The CDR3 runs 12 residues. Germline CDR1 and CDR2: SQVTM and ANQGSEA. CDR3 protein: CSVVGQYTEAFF. The CDR3 DNA follows: TGCAGCGTTGTAGGACAGTACACTGAAGCTTTCTTT.

V is TRBV10-3 and J is TRBJ1-4, with D unclear. Per the germline V gene, CDR1 is ENHRY and CDR2 is SYGVKD. Trimming removed 7 bases at V and 4 bases at J, with 10 bases between. CDR3 length: 13 amino acids. CDR3 loop: CAITRSFNEKLFF. In DNA form, the CDR3 reads TGTGCCATCACAAGGTCCTTTAATGAAAAACTGTTTTTT.

This clonotype was found a few times. The rearrangement links TRBV20-1 to TRBJ1-4, with D unresolved. Trimming removed 3 bases from V and 5 bases from J, with 7 bases in between. The length of the CDR3 is 12 residues. The germline gives CDR1 DFQATT, CDR2 SNEGSKA (reference sequence). CDR3 sequence: CSASRENEKLFF. CDR3 coding DNA: TGCAGTGCTAGCCGCGAGAATGAAAAACTGTTTTTT.

This clonotype was counted between two and nine times. V is TRBV14 and J is TRBJ2-1; TRBD2 is a possible D gene (5 bases). Germline V gives CDR1 SGHDN, CDR2 FVKESK. The CDR3 covers 13 residues. The V and J ends lost 2 bases and 7 bases respectively, with 9 bases between them. The CDR3 is CASSQRRGNEQFF. The DNA of the CDR3 is TGTGCCAGCAGCCAACGTCGGGGAAATGAGCAGTTCTTC.

The rearrangement links TRBV19 to TRBJ1-1, with a possible D match to TRBD1 (6 bases). V was pared by 6 bases and J by 1 base, with 9 bases between. Germline V lookup: CDR1 LNHDA, CDR2 SQIVND (reference sequence). This CDR3 spans 13 amino acids. The CDR3 loop reads CASREQGNTEAFF. The CDR3 coding sequence is TGTGCCAGTAGAGAACAGGGGAACACTGAAGCTTTCTTT. Complete variable domain (other parts from reference TRBV19 and TRBJ1-1): DGGITQSPKYLFRKEGQNVTLSCEQNLNHDAMYWYRQDPGQGLRLIYYSQIVNDFQKGDIAEGYSVSREKKESFPLTVTSAQKNPTAFYLCASREQGNTEAFFGQGTRLTVV.

This clonotype was seen many times. The chain has TRBV4-1 and TRBJ1-3, with a tentative D call TRBD1 (6 bases). The CDR3 runs 17 residues. Germline CDR1 reads MGHRA; CDR2 reads YSYEKL. V was pared by 0 bases and J by 3 bases, with 15 bases between. In DNA, the CDR3 is TGCGCCAGCAGCCAAGAAGGGGGGAGGGGAAATGGAAACACCATATATTTT. It encodes CASSQEGGRGNGNTIYF.

This clonotype was found many times. The genes are TRBV29-1 and TRBJ2-2; 7 bases are shared with TRBD2. Germline V gene data show CDR1 as SQVTM and CDR2 as ANQGSEA. The V and J ends lost 6 bases and 5 bases, in that order; junction bases with no gene match: 9. The CDR3 sequence is 14 residues long. This CDR3 reads CSVAGLEGTGELFF. The CDR3 bases are TGCAGCGTGGCCGGACTAGAAGGAACCGGGGAGCTGTTTTTT.

To note about this clonotype: The junction and the germline gene differ at one end; a read error may be behind it. This sequence joins TRBV3-1 and TRBJ1-5, with no clear D. Germline V gene data show CDR1 as LGHDT and CDR2 as YNNKEL (reference sequence). The CDR3 covers 17 residues. CDR3 residues: CASTQDPPQKFFQPQHF. CDR3 in DNA: TGTGCCAGCACCCAAGACCCTCCACAGAAGTTTTTTCAGCCCCAGCATTTT.

The chain employs TRBV6-2 or TRBV6-3 and TRBJ2-3; 14 bases fit TRBD2. CDR1 is MNHEY and CDR2 is SVGEGT in the germline V gene. J gave up 7 bases and V 4 bases, and 7 bases lay outside the gene matches. The CDR3 length is 16 residues. The CDR3 is CASSSRLAGGPHTQYF. CDR3 coding DNA: TGTGCCAGCAGTTCCAGACTAGCGGGGGGGCCGCATACGCAGTATTTT.

CDR3 DNA sequence: TGTGCCAGCAGCTTAGTAAGGCACTCCTACACCTTC. Its protein product is CASSLVRHSYTF. V and J are TRBV7-8 and TRBJ1-2; D unclear. The germline V gene has CDR1 SGHVS and CDR2 FQNEAQ. Trimming shortened V by 1 base and J by 10 bases, and 10 bases separated the two germline ends. The CDR3 is 12 amino acids.